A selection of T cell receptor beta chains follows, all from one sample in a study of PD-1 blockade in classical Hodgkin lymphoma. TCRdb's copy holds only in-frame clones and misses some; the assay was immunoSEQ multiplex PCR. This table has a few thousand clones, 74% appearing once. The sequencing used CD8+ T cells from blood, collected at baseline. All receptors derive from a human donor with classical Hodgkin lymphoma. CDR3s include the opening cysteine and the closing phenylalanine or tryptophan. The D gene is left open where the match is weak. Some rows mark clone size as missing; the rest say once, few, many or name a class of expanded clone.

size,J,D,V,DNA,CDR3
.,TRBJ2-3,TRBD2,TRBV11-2,TGTGCCAGCAGCCCGGGACTACAAGGCACAGATACGCAGTATTTT,CASSPGLQGTDTQYF
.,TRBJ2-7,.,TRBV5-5,TGTGCCAGCAGCCCACGACAGGTCTACGAGCAGTACTTC,CASSPRQVYEQYF
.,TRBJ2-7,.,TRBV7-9,TGTGCCAGCAGCTTGGGGAACGAGCAGTACTTC,CASSLGNEQYF
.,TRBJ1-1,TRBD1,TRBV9,TGTGCCAGCAGCGTAGGACAGGGCCGTATGGGCACTGAAGCTTTCTTT,CASSVGQGRMGTEAFF
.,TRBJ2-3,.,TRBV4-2,TGTGCCAGCAGCCAATTTGGGACAGATACGCAGTATTTT,CASSQFGTDTQYF
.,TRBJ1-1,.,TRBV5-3,TGTGCCAGCAGCTTCTTCAGCATGAACACTGAAGCTTTCTTT,CASSFFSMNTEAFF
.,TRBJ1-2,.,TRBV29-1,TGCAGCGGAACGACGGTAGCTAACTATGGCTACACCTTC,CSGTTVANYGYTF
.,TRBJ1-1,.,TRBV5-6,TGTGCCAGCAGCTTGGACAGAAACACTGAAGCTTTCTTT,CASSLDRNTEAFF
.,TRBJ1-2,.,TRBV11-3,TGTGCCAGCAGCTTCTTACCCGCTGCCTATGGCTACACCTTC,CASSFLPAAYGYTF
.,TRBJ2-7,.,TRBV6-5,TGTGCCAGCAGCTCAGCGACAACAGCCCTTGGGGAGCAGTACTTC,CASSSATTALGEQYF
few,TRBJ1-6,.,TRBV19,TGTGCCAGTAGTAGGGTTCCGGGAGAGGGATCACCCCTCCACTTT,CASSRVPGEGSPLHF
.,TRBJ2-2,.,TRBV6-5,TGTGCCAGCAGTAATTACGGGGAGCTGTTTTTT,CASSNYGELFF
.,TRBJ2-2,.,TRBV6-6,TGTGCCAGCAGTTACGGCCTAGTGGAGGGCACCGGGGAGCTGTTTTTT,CASSYGLVEGTGELFF
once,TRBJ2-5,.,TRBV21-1,TGTGCCAGCAGCCTCTCCCGGGGGAGAGAGACCCAGTACTTC,CASSLSRGRETQYF